Shown below are 27 T cell receptor beta chains from a single sample sequenced in a study of cytomegalovirus exposure and HLA in healthy donors. Amplification used 60 Vbeta primers and 13 Jbeta primers. Method: immunoSEQ multiplex PCR; TCRdb's copy keeps in-frame clones and lacks some. The sample records some 98,000 clones, around 77% being singletons. Sequencing used PBMCs. All receptors derive from a female donor in good health and CMV-seronegative.

This rearrangement joins TRBV6-5 to TRBJ2-1; 9 nucleotides line up with TRBD1. V gave up 6 bases and J gave up 3 bases; unmatched junction bases: 6. The V gene's germline CDR1 is MNHEY and CDR2 SVGAGI. This CDR3 has 15 amino acids. The CDR3 DNA is TGTGCCAGCAGCCCCGGGACAGGGTACTACAATGAGCAGTTCTTC. Its protein product is CASSPGTGYYNEQFF.

This chain connects TRBV29-1 to TRBJ2-7, with TRBD1 matching over 7 bases. The CDR3 is made up of 16 amino acids. Germline trimming cut 7 bases from V and 5 bases from J; bases unmatched to any gene: 20. Germline assignment: CDR1 SQVTM and CDR2 ANQGSEA. CDR3 protein: CSAETLDRATRDEQYF. CDR3 DNA sequence: TGCAGCGCTGAGACACTCGACAGGGCTACCAGGGACGAGCAGTACTTC.

This clone was seen a handful of times. The junction does not match germline at one end; this may be a read error. The chain is built from TRBV7-9 and TRBJ2-3, with D possibly TRBD2 on 5 matching bases. Germline loops: CDR1 SEHNR, CDR2 FQNEAQ (reference sequence). This CDR3 is 14 amino acids long. CDR3 amino acids: CSSSLVTGTDTQYF. Written as DNA, the CDR3 is TGTTCCAGCAGCTTAGTGACGGGAACAGATACGCAGTATTTT.

V usage is TRBV4-2 and J usage is TRBJ1-2; 7 positions match TRBD1. This CDR3 is built from 13 residues. Trimming cost V 6 bases and J 8 bases; bases outside gene matches: 9. Germline-derived CDR1 and CDR2 are LGHNA and YNFKEQ. CDR3 region: CASSSDDRDGYTF. The CDR3 DNA reads TGTGCCAGCAGTTCGGATGACAGGGACGGCTACACCTTC.

The chain joins TRBV5-1 to TRBJ2-7; possible D gene TRBD2, 6 bases. The germline gives CDR1 SGHRS, CDR2 YFSETQ. Trimming removed 0 bases at V and 1 base at J, with 11 bases between. This CDR3 has 15 residues. CDR3 DNA sequence: TGCGCCAGCAGCTTGGGTGGGGGGTATTCCTACGAGCAGTACTTC. It encodes CASSLGGGYSYEQYF.

V usage is TRBV7-6 and J usage is TRBJ2-5; D perhaps matches TRBD1 (6 bases). The CDR3 length is 14 residues. Germline CDR1 reads SGHVS; CDR2 reads FNYEAQ. The V and J ends lost 4 bases and 3 bases respectively, with 12 bases between them. This CDR3 reads CASSSEAGEETQYF. The CDR3, as DNA: TGTGCCAGCAGCTCGGAAGCAGGGGAAGAGACCCAGTACTTC.

V and J are TRBV30 and TRBJ2-7; 7 bases align to TRBD2. Germline trimming cut 5 bases from V and 4 bases from J; bases unmatched to any gene: 5. CDR3 length: 12 residues. Germline values: CDR1 GTSNPN, CDR2 SVGIG (reference sequence). In DNA form, the CDR3 reads TGTGCCTGGCGGGACTACAAATACGAGCAGTACTTC. This codes for CAWRDYKYEQYF.

The chain has TRBV18 and TRBJ2-4; no definite D call. Germline-derived CDR1 and CDR2 are KGHSH and LQKENI. The CDR3 is 15 amino acids. The V and J ends lost 0 bases and 2 bases respectively, with 8 bases between them. Here the CDR3 DNA reads TGTGCCAGCTCACCACCGATTGAGACCAAAAACATTCAGTACTTC. Its translation is CASSPPIETKNIQYF.

In its sample, this clone was seen a few times. This sequence joins TRBV30 and TRBJ1-2; TRBD1 agrees at 8 bases. CDR1 is GTSNPN, CDR2 SVGIG, per germline (reference sequence). This CDR3 has 16 amino acids. V shed 1 base, J shed 2 bases, and the junction held 9 bases outside the gene matches. The CDR3 DNA is TGTGCCTGGAGTGCGGCAGGGGGCTCGGTGAACTATGGCTACACCTTC. Its translation: CAWSAAGGSVNYGYTF.

The genes are TRBV6-1 and TRBJ1-2; 8 nucleotides agree with TRBD1. Germline CDR1 MNHNS, CDR2 SASEGT. The length of the CDR3 is 14 residues. V trimming: 2 bases; J trimming: 3 bases; junction bases outside the gene matches: 2. This CDR3 is CASSELDRDYGYTF. CDR3 coding DNA: TGTGCCAGCAGTGAATTGGACAGGGACTATGGCTACACCTTC.

This rearrangement joins TRBV4-1 to TRBJ1-3, with D tentatively TRBD1 (5 bases). Between the trimmed V and J ends, which lost 0 bases and 7 bases, there was a span of 19 bases. Germline values: CDR1 MGHRA, CDR2 YSYEKL. CDR3 length: 17 residues. CDR3 sequence: CASSQDRSSGAGNTIYF. The CDR3 DNA sequence: TGCGCCAGCAGCCAAGATAGGTCTTCTGGTGCAGGGAACACCATATATTTT.

The CDR3 region is CASSPPGGMRETQYF. The CDR3 DNA follows: TGTGCCAGCAGCCCCCCCGGGGGGATGCGAGAGACCCAGTACTTC. The chain carries TRBV7-9 and TRBJ2-5, with 7 bases that match TRBD2. J gave up 4 bases and V 5 bases, and 10 bases lay outside the gene matches. The CDR3 runs to 15 residues. Per the germline V gene, CDR1 is SEHNR and CDR2 is FQNEAQ (reference sequence).

CDR3 sequence reads: CASSLRVVGLYEQYF. The CDR3 nucleotides read TGTGCCAGCAGCTTACGAGTAGTTGGACTCTACGAGCAGTACTTC. The J gene is TRBJ2-7, the V gene TRBV11-2; TRBD2 might be the D (5 bases). In germline, CDR1 is SGHAT, CDR2 FQNNGV. The CDR3 has 15 residues. Trimming left V 2 bases short and J 3 bases short, with 14 bases between.

The gene calls are TRBV19 and TRBJ1-5; D may be TRBD1 (6 bases). V was pared by 3 bases and J by 4 bases, with 13 bases between. The germline gives CDR1 LNHDA, CDR2 SQIVND (reference sequence). The CDR3 is made up of 15 amino acids. CDR3 amino acids: CASSIPGQPNQPQHF. CDR3 nucleotides: TGTGCCAGTAGTATTCCGGGACAACCGAATCAGCCCCAGCATTTT.

This sequence joins TRBV27 and TRBJ1-1; tentatively, D is TRBD1 (5 bases). The V end was cut by 4 bases, the J end by 4 bases, with 13 bases between. CDR3 size: 14 residues. Germline V gives CDR1 MNHEY, CDR2 SMNVEV (reference sequence). CDR3 coding DNA: TGTGCCAGCAGTTCCCTTGGCAGGGCCACTGAAGCTTTCTTT. This sequence encodes CASSSLGRATEAFF.

This clone was counted a few times. This sequence joins TRBV6-5 and TRBJ2-7, with 7 bases fitting TRBD1. The V gene's germline CDR1 is MNHEY and CDR2 SVGAGI. The length of the CDR3 is 13 residues. V trimming: 10 bases; J trimming: 4 bases; junction bases outside the gene matches: 10. The CDR3 is CATLTTTGYEQYF. The CDR3 DNA reads as TGTGCCACCCTGACAACGACAGGGTACGAGCAGTACTTC.

CDR3 region: CASSTNGSGRGRNQPQHF. The CDR3 nucleotides read TGTGCCAGCAGCACCAATGGTTCCGGCCGCGGGAGGAATCAGCCCCAGCATTTT. This chain joins TRBV7-9 and TRBJ1-5; D not resolved. CDR3 length equals 18 residues. Trimming shortened V by 5 bases and J by 4 bases, and 24 bases separated the two germline ends. Germline CDR1 SEHNR, CDR2 FQNEAQ (reference sequence). The full variable domain, in which reference TRBV7-9 and TRBJ1-5 provide the parts outside the CDR3, is DTGVSQNPRHKITKRGQNVTFRCDPISEHNRLYWYRQTLGQGPEFLTYFQNEAQLEKSRLLSDRFSAERPKGSFSTLEIQRTEQGDSAMYLCASSTNGSGRGRNQPQHFGDGTRLSIL.

The CDR3 region is CASSQNTLTGQGAFF. CDR3 DNA: TGCGCCAGCAGCCAGAACACCCTCACGGGACAGGGGGCTTTCTTT. The rearrangement uses TRBV5-1 and TRBJ1-1; 10 bases are shared with TRBD1. Losses at the gene ends were 4 bases for V and 11 bases for J; bases not matched to a gene: 14. The germline V gene has CDR1 SGHRS and CDR2 YFSETQ. This CDR3 is built from 15 residues.

V and J are TRBV6-5 and TRBJ2-1, with D maybe TRBD1 (5 bases). The CDR3 covers 15 residues. V was trimmed by 5 bases and J by 6 bases, leaving 17 bases between them. Germline V gene lookup returns CDR1 MNHEY and CDR2 SVGAGI. The CDR3 region has the DNA TGTGCCAGCAGTCCCCTGGGGCAGGGTGTCAATGAGCAGTTCTTC. It is translated as CASSPLGQGVNEQFF.

The J gene is TRBJ2-7, the V gene TRBV7-2; 11 bases are shared with TRBD2. The CDR3 covers 17 residues. The J segment lost 3 bases and the V segment lost 1 base, leaving 8 bases of the junction unmatched. Germline loops: CDR1 SGHTA, CDR2 FQGNSA. CDR3 amino acids: CASSLGPITSGSYEQYF. CDR3 DNA: TGTGCCAGCAGCTTAGGCCCGATTACTAGCGGGAGCTACGAGCAGTACTTC.

This chain links TRBV21-1 with TRBJ2-5; the table's D gene call, TRBD2, was not cross checked with the DNA. TRBV21-1 is recorded as a pseudogene. The CDR3 has 19 residues. The CDR3 region is CASSRGLAGAIRYQETQYF. CDR3 nucleotide sequence: TGTGCCAGCAGCAGGGGTCTAGCGGGGGCCATCAGGTACCAAGAGACCCAGTACTTC.

Concerning this clone itself: The junction does not match germline at one end; this may be a read error. The chain joins TRBV7-9 to TRBJ1-2; D gene ambiguous. CDR3 length: 15 residues. Germline V gives CDR1 SEHNR, CDR2 FQNEAQ (reference sequence). The CDR3 spells CSSSFLRGENYGYTF. The CDR3 nucleotides are TGTTCCAGCAGCTTCTTACGGGGAGAAAACTATGGCTACACCTTC. The full variable domain, its missing parts supplied by reference TRBV7-9 and TRBJ1-2, is DTGVSQNPRHKITKRGQNVTFRCDPISEHNRLYWYRQTLGQGPEFLTYFQNEAQLEKSRLLSDRFSAERPKGSFSTLEIQRTEQGDSAMYLCSSSFLRGENYGYTFGSGTRLTVV.

This clone was seen just once. J is TRBJ2-7 and V is TRBV30, with TRBD1 matching over 9 bases. With 0 bases clipped from V and 5 bases from J, the junction kept 5 bases outside the gene matches. Per the germline V gene, CDR1 is GTSNPN and CDR2 is SVGIG (reference sequence). This CDR3 spans 14 amino acids. CDR3 sequence (DNA): TGTGCCTGGAGTGTAAGGGACAGGGTCAACGAGCAGTACTTC. Its protein product is CAWSVRDRVNEQYF.

J is TRBJ2-2 and V is TRBV13; 8 bases are shared with TRBD2. The CDR3 covers 15 residues. Trimming cost V 6 bases and J 3 bases; bases outside gene matches: 6. Germline CDR1 PRHDT, CDR2 FYEKMQ (reference sequence). The CDR3 DNA reads as TGTGCCAGCAGTCTCCCAGCGGGGGACACCGGGGAGCTGTTTTTT. It is translated as CASSLPAGDTGELFF.

The V and J genes are TRBV18 and TRBJ1-1; D call uncertain. CDR3 length equals 16 residues. In germline, CDR1 is KGHSH, CDR2 LQKENI. V gave up 6 bases and J gave up 3 bases, with 20 bases separating them. The CDR3 sequence is CASSPFVAALDTEAFF. For the CDR3, the DNA is TGTGCCAGCTCCCCATTCGTGGCAGCGCTAGACACTGAAGCTTTCTTT. Filled out from reference TRBV18 and TRBJ1-1, the complete variable domain reads NAGVMQNPRHLVRRRGQEARLRCSPMKGHSHVYWYRQLPEEGLKFMVYLQKENIIDESGMPKERFSAEFPKEGPSILRIQQVVRGDSAAYFCASSPFVAALDTEAFFGQGTRLTVV.

The genes are TRBV27 and TRBJ2-1; TRBD2 matches 7 bases. CDR1 and CDR2 from the germline V gene are MNHEY and SMNVEV (reference sequence). V was pared by 2 bases and J by 4 bases, with 8 bases of the junction left unmatched. The CDR3 is made up of 16 amino acids. CDR3 nucleotides: TGTGCCAGCAGTTTAGTTAGCGGGTCTGGTTACAATGAGCAGTTCTTC. Protein: CASSLVSGSGYNEQFF.

The CDR3 DNA sequence: TGCGCCAGCAGCTTGGCCACAGGGGAGGATGGCTACACCTTC. Translating gives CASSLATGEDGYTF. The chain has TRBV5-1 and TRBJ1-2; 7 nucleotides line up with TRBD1. The junction had 5 bases not matched to a gene; V was cut back by 0 bases and J by 6 bases. This CDR3 contains 14 residues. CDR1 is SGHRS and CDR2 is YFSETQ in the germline V gene.